These T cell receptor beta chains were read from a single sample in a study of blood T cell repertoires in COVID-19. Sequencing used immunoSEQ multiplex PCR; TCRdb keeps in-frame clones, though not all of them. Among 400,000 to 450,000 clones, around 91% were seen once, and the ten largest hold 0.6% to 0.7%. The sequencing input was PBMCs or T cells enriched from blood (not recorded which). These receptors originate from a man between 18 and 29 years old who had recovered from COVID-19. CDR3s include the opening cysteine and the closing phenylalanine or tryptophan. The order of the fields is V gene, J gene, clone size, D gene, CDR3 DNA, CDR3 protein. A D gene is named only where the DNA matches it firmly. Expanded clones get a size class; other rows say once, few or many, or leave the size out.

V: TRBV7-2; J: TRBJ2-1; size: few; D: -; DNA: TGTGCCAGCAGCTCCCCTCTGTACAATGAGCAGTTCTTC; CDR3: CASSSPLYNEQFF
V: TRBV29-1; J: TRBJ2-1; size: -; D: TRBD2; DNA: TGCAGCGTTGGGGCCCGACTAGCCCTAGAGGGTGAGCAGTTCTTC; CDR3: CSVGARLALEGEQFF
V: TRBV27; J: TRBJ2-4; size: -; D: -; DNA: TGTGCCAGCAGTTCCCAGGGGGGTTTTAACATTCAGTACTTC; CDR3: CASSSQGGFNIQYF
V: TRBV9; J: TRBJ2-1; size: -; D: TRBD2; DNA: TGTGCCAGCAGCGTAGCGGGAGGGCAGTACAATGAGCAGTTCTTC; CDR3: CASSVAGGQYNEQFF
V: TRBV28; J: TRBJ2-5; size: -; D: TRBD1; DNA: TGTGCCAGCAGTTCACTCAGGGGGCTGGAGACCCAGTACTTC; CDR3: CASSSLRGLETQYF
V: TRBV2; J: TRBJ1-2; size: -; D: TRBD1; DNA: TGTGCCAGCATTGATATGGGGCTCCGGGACAGCTATGGCTACACCTTC; CDR3: CASIDMGLRDSYGYTF
V: TRBV5-1; J: TRBJ1-1; size: -; D: -; DNA: TGCGCCAGCAGCTTTAGCGGGGCTGGGGGGAACACTGAAGCTTTCTTT; CDR3: CASSFSGAGGNTEAFF
V: TRBV5-1; J: TRBJ1-2; size: -; D: -; DNA: TGCGCCAGCAGCCCCTCCGGGAGCACTATTAACTATGGCTACACCTTC; CDR3: CASSPSGSTINYGYTF
V: TRBV11-3; J: TRBJ2-5; size: -; D: TRBD2; DNA: TGTGCCAGCAGCTCCAGCGGGGGGGCCTGGGAGACCCAGTACTTC; CDR3: CASSSSGGAWETQYF
V: TRBV4-1; J: TRBJ2-7; size: -; D: -; DNA: TGCGCCAGCAGCCAAGATCGCCAGCGGCTCTACGAGCAGTACTTC; CDR3: CASSQDRQRLYEQYF
V: TRBV6-1; J: TRBJ2-7; size: -; D: TRBD2; DNA: TGTGCCAGCAGTGGGACTAGCGGACGATTGGTTAACGAGCAGTACTTC; CDR3: CASSGTSGRLVNEQYF
V: TRBV29-1; J: TRBJ1-2; size: -; D: -; DNA: TGCAGCGATACACAGGCTTACTATGGCTACATCTTC; CDR3: CSDTQAYYGYIF
V: TRBV2; J: TRBJ1-1; size: once; D: TRBD1; DNA: TGTGCCAGCAGTGTACAGGGGGAGAACACTGAAGCTTTCTTT; CDR3: CASSVQGENTEAFF
V: TRBV12-3/TRBV12-4; J: TRBJ1-2; size: -; D: -; DNA: TGTGCCAGCAGCCCTGCGGGCCTCTATGGCTACACCTTC; CDR3: CASSPAGLYGYTF
V: TRBV5-6; J: TRBJ2-2; size: -; D: TRBD2; DNA: TGTGCCAGCAGCTTAAGACGACTAGCGTCCGGGGAGCTGTTTTTT; CDR3: CASSLRRLASGELFF
V: TRBV24-1; J: TRBJ2-7; size: -; D: -; DNA: TGTGCCACCAATCGCAGCGAGCAGTACTTC; CDR3: CATNRSEQYF
V: TRBV6-1; J: TRBJ1-1; size: -; D: -; DNA: TGTGCCAGCAGTGAAGCGGTCTCATTGGGGAGCCTGAAGGTGATAATGAACACTGAAGCTTTCTTT; CDR3: CASSEAVSLGSLKVIMNTEAFF
V: TRBV5-4; J: TRBJ2-2; size: -; D: TRBD2; DNA: TGTGCCAGCAGCCGCATAGCGGGAGGGCGGACCGGGGAGCTGTTTTTT; CDR3: CASSRIAGGRTGELFF
V: TRBV12-3/TRBV12-4; J: TRBJ1-4; size: -; D: TRBD1; DNA: TGTGCCGGGCAGGGGGATGGGGAAAAACTGTTTTTT; CDR3: CAGQGDGEKLFF
V: TRBV10-2; J: TRBJ2-3; size: -; D: TRBD2; DNA: TGCGCCAGCAGTGACGCTAGCGGGAGTACAGATACGCAGTATTTT; CDR3: CASSDASGSTDTQYF
V: TRBV28; J: TRBJ2-7; size: -; D: -; DNA: TGTGCCAGCAGGGCTACCGGGAACGGCGACGAGCAGTACTTC; CDR3: CASRATGNGDEQYF
V: TRBV29-1; J: TRBJ1-5; size: -; D: -; DNA: TGCAGCGCTGTCGTTTCAGGTTATCAGCCCCAGCATTTT; CDR3: CSAVVSGYQPQHF
V: TRBV5-1; J: TRBJ1-3; size: -; D: -; DNA: TGCGCCAGCAGCTTGGATCCCGGCTCTGGAAACACCATATATTTT; CDR3: CASSLDPGSGNTIYF
V: TRBV2; J: TRBJ2-5; size: once; D: TRBD2; DNA: TGTGCCAGCAGTGTACTAGCGGGGACGGAGACCCAGTACTTC; CDR3: CASSVLAGTETQYF
V: TRBV6-5; J: TRBJ1-3; size: -; D: -; DNA: TGTGCCAGCAGTCGAGGGGGAAGCTCTGGAAACACCATATATTTT; CDR3: CASSRGGSSGNTIYF
V: TRBV6-5; J: TRBJ1-1; size: -; D: -; DNA: TGTGCCAGCAGTTACGACAGCATGAACACTGAAGCTTTCTTT; CDR3: CASSYDSMNTEAFF
V: TRBV29-1; J: TRBJ2-7; size: -; D: -; DNA: TGCAGCGTTTCCGGGATCTCCTACGAGCAGTACTTC; CDR3: CSVSGISYEQYF
V: TRBV7-2; J: TRBJ2-7; size: -; D: -; DNA: TGTGCCAGCAGCTTAGGACAGGGAGGATACGAGCAGTACTTC; CDR3: CASSLGQGGYEQYF
V: TRBV3-1/TRBV3-2; J: TRBJ1-1; size: -; D: -; DNA: TGTGCCAGCAGCCAGGGGGGATACTCGAACACTGAAGCTTTCTTT; CDR3: CASSQGGYSNTEAFF
V: TRBV2; J: TRBJ1-4; size: -; D: -; DNA: TGTGCCGCACAGGGCCAGGAGGAAAAACTGTTTTTT; CDR3: CAAQGQEEKLFF
V: TRBV9; J: TRBJ1-1; size: -; D: -; DNA: TGTGCCAGCAGCGTGTCAGCAGGCACTGAAGCTTTCTTT; CDR3: CASSVSAGTEAFF
V: TRBV5-6; J: TRBJ2-7; size: -; D: TRBD2; DNA: TGTGCCAGCAGCTTGGGACTAGCGGGAACCTACGAGCAGTACTTC; CDR3: CASSLGLAGTYEQYF
V: TRBV4-1; J: TRBJ2-4; size: -; D: -; DNA: TGCGCCAGCAGCCAAGGTTTCATGGCCAAAAACATTCAGTACTTC; CDR3: CASSQGFMAKNIQYF
V: TRBV5-8; J: TRBJ2-3; size: -; D: TRBD1; DNA: TGTGCCAGCAGCTTAGGGACAGAAGAAGATACGCAGTATTTT; CDR3: CASSLGTEEDTQYF
V: TRBV6-5; J: TRBJ1-6; size: -; D: TRBD1; DNA: TGTGCCAGCAGTTTCCGACAGGGGACGACTGAACCCCTCCACTTT; CDR3: CASSFRQGTTEPLHF
V: TRBV2; J: TRBJ1-4; size: -; D: -; DNA: TGTGCCAGCAGCGAACAGGGTTATAATGAAAAACTGTTTTTT; CDR3: CASSEQGYNEKLFF
V: TRBV7-9; J: TRBJ1-1; size: -; D: -; DNA: TGTGCCAGCAGGTTAGGGGCCACTGAAGCTTTCTTT; CDR3: CASRLGATEAFF
V: TRBV3-1/TRBV3-2; J: TRBJ1-6; size: -; D: -; DNA: TGTGCCAGCAGCCAACCTCCTTCACCCCTCCACTTT; CDR3: CASSQPPSPLHF
V: TRBV28; J: TRBJ1-2; size: -; D: TRBD1; DNA: TGTGCCAGCAGTTCCCCCGGGACAGGGGGGCCCTATGGCTACACCTTC; CDR3: CASSSPGTGGPYGYTF
V: TRBV9; J: TRBJ2-1; size: -; D: TRBD2; DNA: TGTGCCAGCACAAAAAGCGGGGGGCCTTACAATGAGCAGTTCTTC; CDR3: CASTKSGGPYNEQFF
V: TRBV6-1; J: TRBJ2-5; size: -; D: TRBD2; DNA: TGTGCCAGCAGTGCGGGGACTAGCGGTGATTTAGAGACCCAGTACTTC; CDR3: CASSAGTSGDLETQYF
V: TRBV11-2; J: TRBJ2-4; size: -; D: TRBD1; DNA: TGTGCCAGCAGCTTAGACAGGAGACAGGGGGCTGCCAAAAACATTCAGTACTTC; CDR3: CASSLDRRQGAAKNIQYF
V: TRBV4-1; J: TRBJ1-1; size: -; D: TRBD1; DNA: TGCGCCAGCAGCCCAAGTAGACAGGGGGGCACTGAAGCTTTCTTT; CDR3: CASSPSRQGGTEAFF
V: TRBV5-1; J: TRBJ1-1; size: -; D: TRBD1; DNA: TGCGCCAGCAGCCACCTTACAGGGGAAACGACTGAAGCTTTCTTT; CDR3: CASSHLTGETTEAFF
V: TRBV18; J: TRBJ2-1; size: -; D: -; DNA: TGTGCCAGCTCACAACAGGACAATGAGCAGTTCTTC; CDR3: CASSQQDNEQFF
V: TRBV2; J: TRBJ1-5; size: -; D: -; DNA: TGTGCCAGCAGTTCAGATGCGCCCCAGCATTTT; CDR3: CASSSDAPQHF
V: TRBV24-1; J: TRBJ1-1; size: -; D: TRBD1; DNA: TGTGCCAGGATCGAACAGGGGGCTAACACTGAAGCTTTCTTT; CDR3: CARIEQGANTEAFF
V: TRBV7-9; J: TRBJ1-3; size: -; D: -; DNA: TGTGCCAGCAGCTTTTCCGACAGAGCCTCTGGAAACACCATATATTTT; CDR3: CASSFSDRASGNTIYF
V: TRBV6-6; J: TRBJ2-7; size: -; D: -; DNA: TGTGCCAGCAGTTTCAGGGTGGATGGCTACGAGCAGTACTTC; CDR3: CASSFRVDGYEQYF
V: TRBV9; J: TRBJ2-5; size: -; D: TRBD2; DNA: TGTGCCAGCAGCGTAGGGACTAGCGGGGGCCAAGAGACCCAGTACTTC; CDR3: CASSVGTSGGQETQYF
V: TRBV19; J: TRBJ2-1; size: -; D: TRBD2; DNA: TGTGCCAGTAGTGACCTAGCGGGCGGCTCCTACAATGAGCAGTTCTTC; CDR3: CASSDLAGGSYNEQFF
V: TRBV7-9; J: TRBJ1-6; size: -; D: -; DNA: TGTGCCAGCAGCTGGGGTAGCGGGGACACTTATTCACCCCTCCACTTT; CDR3: CASSWGSGDTYSPLHF
V: TRBV28; J: TRBJ2-4; size: -; D: -; DNA: TGTGCCAGCAGTTTCGGCGGAGGGGCCAAAAACATTCAGTACTTC; CDR3: CASSFGGGAKNIQYF
V: TRBV6-6; J: TRBJ1-1; size: -; D: -; DNA: TGTGCCAGCAGTTCGGGGACTCAGATGAACACTGAAGCTTTCTTT; CDR3: CASSSGTQMNTEAFF
V: TRBV12-3/TRBV12-4; J: TRBJ1-2; size: -; D: -; DNA: TGTGCCAGCAGCCTGGACAGTGCCTATGGCTACACCTTC; CDR3: CASSLDSAYGYTF
V: TRBV28; J: TRBJ2-7; size: -; D: TRBD1; DNA: TGTGCCAGCAGGGAATGGACAGGCCGGCCCTACGAGCAGTACTTC; CDR3: CASREWTGRPYEQYF
V: TRBV6-1; J: TRBJ1-6; size: -; D: -; DNA: TGTGCCAGCAGTGAAATGCGCAAATCACCCCTCCACTTT; CDR3: CASSEMRKSPLHF
V: TRBV6-2/TRBV6-3; J: TRBJ1-6; size: -; D: -; DNA: TGTGCCAGCAGTTACGAGCCATCACCCCTCCACTTT; CDR3: CASSYEPSPLHF
V: TRBV28; J: TRBJ2-7; size: -; D: -; DNA: TGTGCCAGCAGTTTGGGCTTCTTGTACGAGCAGTACTTC; CDR3: CASSLGFLYEQYF
V: TRBV28; J: TRBJ1-6; size: -; D: -; DNA: TGTGCCAGCGGGACTGTTCTGAGCTCCTATAATTCACCCCTCCACTTT; CDR3: CASGTVLSSYNSPLHF